This is a list of T cell receptor beta chains from one sample in a study of shared clonotypes between healthy human individuals. Method: immunoSEQ multiplex PCR; TCRdb's copy keeps in-frame clones and lacks some. The data hold some 1.1 million clones, with approximately 77% observed a single time. The material sequenced was memory CD4+ T cells from PBMCs. The origin of the receptors is a man aged 18 to 30 in good health. Some clones in this sample may be carry-over from other donors' samples. Each CDR3 is given with its conserved first and last residue. The D gene is left open where the match is weak. Only some rows state a clone size, as once, few, many or a class for expanded clones.

v_gene: TRBV7-2
j_gene: TRBJ2-5
d_gene: .
abundance: .
CDR3nt: TGTGCCAGCAGCTTACCCTTTGGGGGAGGAGAGACCCAGTACTTC
CDR3aa: CASSLPFGGGETQYF

v_gene: TRBV6-6
j_gene: TRBJ1-5
d_gene: .
abundance: once
CDR3nt: TGTGCCAGCAGGTACAGGGATAGCAATCAGCCCCAGCATTTT
CDR3aa: CASRYRDSNQPQHF

v_gene: TRBV6-1
j_gene: TRBJ1-5
d_gene: .
abundance: .
CDR3nt: TGTGCCAGCAGCCCCGGAGACAGGATCAATCAGCCCCAGCATTTT
CDR3aa: CASSPGDRINQPQHF

v_gene: TRBV14
j_gene: TRBJ1-2
d_gene: .
abundance: .
CDR3nt: TGTGCCAGCAGCCAAGATCAAGGGCCTGGCTACACCTTC
CDR3aa: CASSQDQGPGYTF

v_gene: TRBV11-2
j_gene: TRBJ2-7
d_gene: TRBD2
abundance: few
CDR3nt: TGTGCCAGCAGCTTAGATCGAGGTAGCGGGAGTTACGAGCAGTACTTC
CDR3aa: CASSLDRGSGSYEQYF

v_gene: TRBV2
j_gene: TRBJ2-5
d_gene: .
abundance: .
CDR3nt: TGTGCCAGCAGACAGGGTGGAGAGACCCAGTACTTC
CDR3aa: CASRQGGETQYF

v_gene: TRBV27
j_gene: TRBJ1-2
d_gene: TRBD1
abundance: .
CDR3nt: TGTGCCAGCAGTTTGTCAGGGGGGACTAACTATGGCTACACCTTC
CDR3aa: CASSLSGGTNYGYTF

v_gene: TRBV18
j_gene: TRBJ2-3
d_gene: .
abundance: .
CDR3nt: TGTGCCAGCTCACCAATGGCCGCCTCCCTCACAGATACGCAGTATTTT
CDR3aa: CASSPMAASLTDTQYF

v_gene: TRBV30
j_gene: TRBJ2-5
d_gene: TRBD2
abundance: .
CDR3nt: TGTGCCTGGAGACTAGCGGGAGGATTGTGGGATGAGCAGTACTTC
CDR3aa: CAWRLAGGLWDEQYF

v_gene: TRBV28
j_gene: TRBJ1-2
d_gene: TRBD1
abundance: .
CDR3nt: TGTGCCAGCAGACCGCAATACGGGACAGCCTCGCCTAACTATGGCTACACCTTC
CDR3aa: CASRPQYGTASPNYGYTF

v_gene: TRBV5-4
j_gene: TRBJ1-3
d_gene: .
abundance: .
CDR3nt: TGTGCCAGCAGTAATGACAGGTCCCGCTCTGGAAACACCATATATTTT
CDR3aa: CASSNDRSRSGNTIYF

v_gene: TRBV14
j_gene: TRBJ2-1
d_gene: TRBD2
abundance: .
CDR3nt: TGTGCCAGCAGCCCCGAGGGAGGGCCGGGGGAGGTTAGAAGTGAGCAGTTCTTC
CDR3aa: CASSPEGGPGEVRSEQFF